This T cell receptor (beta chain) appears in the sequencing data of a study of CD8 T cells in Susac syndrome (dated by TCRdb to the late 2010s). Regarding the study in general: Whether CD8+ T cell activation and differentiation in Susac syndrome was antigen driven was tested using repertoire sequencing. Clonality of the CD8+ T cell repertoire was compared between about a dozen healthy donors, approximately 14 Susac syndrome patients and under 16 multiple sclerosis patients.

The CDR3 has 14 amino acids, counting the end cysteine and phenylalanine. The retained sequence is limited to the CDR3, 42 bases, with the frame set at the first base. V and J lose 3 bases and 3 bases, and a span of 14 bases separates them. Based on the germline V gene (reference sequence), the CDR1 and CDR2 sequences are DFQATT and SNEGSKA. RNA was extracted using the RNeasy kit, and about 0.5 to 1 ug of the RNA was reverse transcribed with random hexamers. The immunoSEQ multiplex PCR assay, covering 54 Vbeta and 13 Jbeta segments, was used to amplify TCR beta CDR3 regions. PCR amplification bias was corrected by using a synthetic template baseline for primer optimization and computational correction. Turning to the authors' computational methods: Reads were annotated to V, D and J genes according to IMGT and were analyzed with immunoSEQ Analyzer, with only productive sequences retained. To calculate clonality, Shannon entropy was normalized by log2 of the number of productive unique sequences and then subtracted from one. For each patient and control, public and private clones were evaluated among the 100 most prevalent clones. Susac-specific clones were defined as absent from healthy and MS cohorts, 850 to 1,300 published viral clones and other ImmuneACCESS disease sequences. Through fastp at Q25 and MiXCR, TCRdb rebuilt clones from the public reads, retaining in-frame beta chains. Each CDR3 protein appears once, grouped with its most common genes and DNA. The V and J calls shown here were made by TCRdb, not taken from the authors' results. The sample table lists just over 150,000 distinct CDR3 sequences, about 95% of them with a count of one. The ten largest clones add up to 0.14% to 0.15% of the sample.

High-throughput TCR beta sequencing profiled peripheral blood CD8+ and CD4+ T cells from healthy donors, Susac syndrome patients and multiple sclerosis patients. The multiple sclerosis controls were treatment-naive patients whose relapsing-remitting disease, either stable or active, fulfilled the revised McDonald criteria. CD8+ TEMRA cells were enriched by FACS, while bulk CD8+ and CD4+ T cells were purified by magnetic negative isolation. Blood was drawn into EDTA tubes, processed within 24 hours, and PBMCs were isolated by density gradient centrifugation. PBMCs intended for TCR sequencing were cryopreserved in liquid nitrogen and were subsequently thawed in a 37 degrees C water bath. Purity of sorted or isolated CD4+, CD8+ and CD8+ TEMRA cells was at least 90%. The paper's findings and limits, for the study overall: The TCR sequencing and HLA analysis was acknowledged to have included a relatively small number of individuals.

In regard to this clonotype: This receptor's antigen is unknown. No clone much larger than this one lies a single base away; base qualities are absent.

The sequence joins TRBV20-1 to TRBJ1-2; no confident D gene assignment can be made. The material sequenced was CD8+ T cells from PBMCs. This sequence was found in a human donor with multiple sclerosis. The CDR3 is CSASLRRRDYGYTF. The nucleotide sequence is TGCAGTGCTAGTCTTCGCCGCCGGGACTATGGCTACACCTTC.